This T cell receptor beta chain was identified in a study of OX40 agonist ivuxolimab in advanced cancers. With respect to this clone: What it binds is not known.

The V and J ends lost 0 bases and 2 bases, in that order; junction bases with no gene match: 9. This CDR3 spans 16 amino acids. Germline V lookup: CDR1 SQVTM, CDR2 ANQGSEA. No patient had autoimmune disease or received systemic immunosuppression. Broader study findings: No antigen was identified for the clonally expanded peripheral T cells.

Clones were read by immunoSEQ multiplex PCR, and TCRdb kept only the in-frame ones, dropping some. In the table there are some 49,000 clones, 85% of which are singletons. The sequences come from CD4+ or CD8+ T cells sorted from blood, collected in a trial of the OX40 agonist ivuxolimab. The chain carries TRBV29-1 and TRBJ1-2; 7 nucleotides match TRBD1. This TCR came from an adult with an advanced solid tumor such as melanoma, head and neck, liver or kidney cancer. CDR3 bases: TGCAGCGTTGAAGATCCCTCCTTGACAGGGAACTATGGCTACACCTTC. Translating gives CSVEDPSLTGNYGYTF.